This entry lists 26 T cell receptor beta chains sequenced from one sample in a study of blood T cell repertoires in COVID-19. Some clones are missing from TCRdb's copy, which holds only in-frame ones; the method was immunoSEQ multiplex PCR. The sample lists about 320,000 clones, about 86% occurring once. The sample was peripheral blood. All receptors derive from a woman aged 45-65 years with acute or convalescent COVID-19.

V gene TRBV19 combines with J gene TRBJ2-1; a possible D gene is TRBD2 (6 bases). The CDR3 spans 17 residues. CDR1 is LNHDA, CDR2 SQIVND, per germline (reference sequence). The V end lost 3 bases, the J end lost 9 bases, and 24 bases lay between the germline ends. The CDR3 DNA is TGTGCCAGTAGTATCCCAATAGCGGCTAAGAGGCTCGGTGAGCAGTTCTTC. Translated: CASSIPIAAKRLGEQFF.

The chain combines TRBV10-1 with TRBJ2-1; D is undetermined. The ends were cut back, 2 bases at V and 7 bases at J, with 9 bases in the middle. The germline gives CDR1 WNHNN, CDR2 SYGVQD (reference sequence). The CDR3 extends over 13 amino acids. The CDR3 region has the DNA TGCGCCAGCAGTGAGGGCCTTATGAATGAGCAGTTCTTC. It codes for CASSEGLMNEQFF.

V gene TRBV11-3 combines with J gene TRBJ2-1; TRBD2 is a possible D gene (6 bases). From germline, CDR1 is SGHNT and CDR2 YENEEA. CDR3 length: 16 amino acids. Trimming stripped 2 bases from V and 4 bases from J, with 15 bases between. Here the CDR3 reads CASSLNTASAYNEQFF. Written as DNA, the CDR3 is TGTGCCAGCAGCTTAAATACGGCTAGCGCTTACAATGAGCAGTTCTTC.

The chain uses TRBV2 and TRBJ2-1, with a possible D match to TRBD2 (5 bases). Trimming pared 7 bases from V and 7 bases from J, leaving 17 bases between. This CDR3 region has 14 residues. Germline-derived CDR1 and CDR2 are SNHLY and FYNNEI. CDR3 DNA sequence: TGTGCCAGCACCGCCTCTCGGACTTTGAATGAGCAGTTCTTC. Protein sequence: CASTASRTLNEQFF.

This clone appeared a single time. CDR3 DNA: TGCGCCAGCAGCCAAGCCGGGACAGGGGGCGCTGAAGCTTTCTTT. Protein: CASSQAGTGGAEAFF. The chain joins TRBV4-1 to TRBJ1-1; 12 bases match TRBD1. This CDR3 spans 15 amino acids. V shed 1 base, J shed 6 bases, and the junction held 3 bases outside the gene matches. The V gene's germline CDR1 is MGHRA and CDR2 YSYEKL.

DNA for the CDR3: TGTGCCAGCAGCGTAGACAGGGCGAATGAGCAGTTCTTC. As protein: CASSVDRANEQFF. The chain carries TRBV9 and TRBJ2-1, with a tentative D call TRBD1 (6 bases). The V end lost 0 bases, the J end lost 7 bases, and 8 bases lay between the germline ends. The CDR3 length is 13 residues. Per germline, CDR1 SGDLS and CDR2 YYNGEE. The variable domain in full, with the rest retrieved from reference TRBV9 and TRBJ2-1, is DSGVTQTPKHLITATGQRVTLRCSPRSGDLSVYWYQQSLDQGLQFLIQYYNGEERAKGNILERFSAQQFPDLHSELNLSSLELGDSALYFCASSVDRANEQFFGPGTRLTVL.

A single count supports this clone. DNA for the CDR3: TGCGCCAGCAGCTTGGGTCTCTCTGGGGCCAACGTCCTGACTTTC. Amino acid sequence: CASSLGLSGANVLTF. This chain joins TRBV5-1 and TRBJ2-6; no clear D gene. Per the germline V gene, CDR1 is SGHRS and CDR2 is YFSETQ. The V end lost 0 bases, the J end lost 0 bases, and 4 bases lay between the germline ends. This CDR3 contains 15 residues.

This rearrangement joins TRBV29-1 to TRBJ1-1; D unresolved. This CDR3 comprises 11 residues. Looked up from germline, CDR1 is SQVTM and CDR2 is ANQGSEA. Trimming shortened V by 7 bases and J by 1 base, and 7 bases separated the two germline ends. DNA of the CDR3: TGCAGCGGCCATAGGAACACTGAAGCTTTCTTT. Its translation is CSGHRNTEAFF. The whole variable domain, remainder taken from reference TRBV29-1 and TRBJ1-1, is SAVISQKPSRDICQRGTSLTIQCQVDSQVTMMFWYRQQPGQSLTLIATANQGSEATYESGFVIDKFPISRPNLTFSTLTVSNMSPEDSSIYLCSGHRNTEAFFGQGTRLTVV.

In DNA form, the CDR3 reads TGTGCCAGTAGTATTATCCCTGCCGGACTCTCTGGAAACACCATATATTTT. Protein: CASSIIPAGLSGNTIYF. This chain links TRBV19 with TRBJ1-3; D gene unclear. Trimming removed 3 bases at V and 0 bases at J, with 15 bases between. The germline CDR1 and CDR2 sequences are LNHDA and SQIVND (reference sequence). This CDR3 comprises 17 residues.

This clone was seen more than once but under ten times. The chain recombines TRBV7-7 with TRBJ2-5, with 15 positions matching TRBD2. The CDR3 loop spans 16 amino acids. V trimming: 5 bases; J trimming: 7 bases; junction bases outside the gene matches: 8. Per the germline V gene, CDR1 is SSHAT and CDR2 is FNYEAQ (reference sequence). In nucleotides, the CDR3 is TGTGCCAGCAGCAAGGGACTAGCGGGGGGTTCATGGACCCAGTACTTC. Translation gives CASSKGLAGGSWTQYF.

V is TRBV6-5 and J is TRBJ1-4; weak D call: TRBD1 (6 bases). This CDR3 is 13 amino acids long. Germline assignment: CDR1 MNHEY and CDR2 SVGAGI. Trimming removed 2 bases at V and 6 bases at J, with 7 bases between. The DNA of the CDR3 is TGTGCCAGCAGTTACGGGGGCCATGAAAAACTGTTTTTT. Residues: CASSYGGHEKLFF.

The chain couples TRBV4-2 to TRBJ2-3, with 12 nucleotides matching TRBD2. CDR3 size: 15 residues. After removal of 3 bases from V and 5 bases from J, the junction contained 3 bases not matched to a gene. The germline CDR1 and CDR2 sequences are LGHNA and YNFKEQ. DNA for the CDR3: TGTGCCAGCAGCCATCTAGCGGGGGGGGAAGATACGCAGTATTTT. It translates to CASSHLAGGEDTQYF.

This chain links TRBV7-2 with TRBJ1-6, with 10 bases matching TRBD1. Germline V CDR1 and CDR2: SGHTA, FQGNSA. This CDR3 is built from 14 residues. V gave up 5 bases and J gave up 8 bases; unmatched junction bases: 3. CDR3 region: CASSNGQGDSPLHF. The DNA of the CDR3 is TGTGCCAGCAGCAACGGACAGGGGGATTCACCCCTCCACTTT.

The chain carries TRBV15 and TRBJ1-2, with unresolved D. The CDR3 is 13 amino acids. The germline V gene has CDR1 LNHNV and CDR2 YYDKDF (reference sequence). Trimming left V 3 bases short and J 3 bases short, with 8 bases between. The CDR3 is CATSSQAYYGYTF. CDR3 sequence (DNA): TGTGCCACCAGCAGCCAGGCTTACTATGGCTACACCTTC.

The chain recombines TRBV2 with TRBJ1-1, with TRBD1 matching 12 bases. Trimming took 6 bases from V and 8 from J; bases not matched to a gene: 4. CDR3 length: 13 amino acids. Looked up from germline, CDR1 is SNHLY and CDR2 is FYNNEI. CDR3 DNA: TGTGCCAGCAGGGACGGGACAGGGGGCGAAGCTTTCTTT. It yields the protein CASRDGTGGEAFF.

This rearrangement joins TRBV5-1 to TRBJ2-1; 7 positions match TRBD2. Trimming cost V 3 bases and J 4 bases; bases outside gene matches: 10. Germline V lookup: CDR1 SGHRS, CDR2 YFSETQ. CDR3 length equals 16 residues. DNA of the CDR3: TGCGCCAGCAGCTCCTCAGGAAGCGGGACTTACAATGAGCAGTTCTTC. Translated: CASSSSGSGTYNEQFF. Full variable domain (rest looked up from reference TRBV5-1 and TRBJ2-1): KAGVTQTPRYLIKTRGQQVTLSCSPISGHRSVSWYQQTPGQGLQFLFEYFSETQRNKGNFPGRFSGRQFSNSRSEMNVSTLELGDSALYLCASSSSGSGTYNEQFFGPGTRLTVL.

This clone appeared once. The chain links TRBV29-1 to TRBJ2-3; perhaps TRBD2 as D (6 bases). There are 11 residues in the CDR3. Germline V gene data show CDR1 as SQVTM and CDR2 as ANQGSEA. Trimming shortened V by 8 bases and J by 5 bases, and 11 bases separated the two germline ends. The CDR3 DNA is TGCAGCCTGGGAGGAGGAGATACGCAGTATTTT. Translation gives CSLGGGDTQYF.

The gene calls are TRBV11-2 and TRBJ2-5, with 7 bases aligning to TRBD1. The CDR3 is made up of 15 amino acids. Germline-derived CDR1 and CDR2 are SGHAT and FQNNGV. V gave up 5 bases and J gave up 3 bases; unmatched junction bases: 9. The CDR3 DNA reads TGTGCCAGCAGCCTTCACGACAGGGTGAAAGAGACCCAGTACTTC. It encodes CASSLHDRVKETQYF.

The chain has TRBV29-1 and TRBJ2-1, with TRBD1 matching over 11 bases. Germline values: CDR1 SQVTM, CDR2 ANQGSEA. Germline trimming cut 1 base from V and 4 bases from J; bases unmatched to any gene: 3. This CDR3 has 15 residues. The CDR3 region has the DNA TGCAGCGTTGAAGGAGGACAGGGGGCTTACAATGAGCAGTTCTTC. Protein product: CSVEGGQGAYNEQFF.

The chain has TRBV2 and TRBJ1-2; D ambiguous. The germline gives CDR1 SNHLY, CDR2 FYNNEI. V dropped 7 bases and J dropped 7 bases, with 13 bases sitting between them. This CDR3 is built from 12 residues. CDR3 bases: TGTGCCAGCACGGAAAACACGGGTGGCTACACCTTC. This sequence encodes CASTENTGGYTF.

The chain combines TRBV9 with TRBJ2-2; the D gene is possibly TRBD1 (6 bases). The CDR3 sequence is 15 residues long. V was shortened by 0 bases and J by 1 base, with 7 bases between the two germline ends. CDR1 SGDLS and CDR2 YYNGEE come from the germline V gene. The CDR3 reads CASSVGRGNTGELFF. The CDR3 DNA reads TGTGCCAGCAGCGTAGGCAGGGGGAACACCGGGGAGCTGTTTTTT.

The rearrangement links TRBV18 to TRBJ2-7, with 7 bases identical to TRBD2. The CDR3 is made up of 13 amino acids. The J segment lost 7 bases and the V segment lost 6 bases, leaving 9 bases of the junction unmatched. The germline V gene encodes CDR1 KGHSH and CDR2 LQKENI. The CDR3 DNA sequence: TGTGCCAGCTCGAGCGGGATTGAGGGGGAGCAGTACTTC. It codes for CASSSGIEGEQYF.

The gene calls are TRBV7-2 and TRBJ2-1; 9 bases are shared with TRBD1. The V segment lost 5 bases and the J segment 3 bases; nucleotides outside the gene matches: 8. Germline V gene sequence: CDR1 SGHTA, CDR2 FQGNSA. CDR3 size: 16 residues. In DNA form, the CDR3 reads TGTGCCAGCAGCCCCGGACAGGGGATGATCTACAATGAGCAGTTCTTC. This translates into CASSPGQGMIYNEQFF.

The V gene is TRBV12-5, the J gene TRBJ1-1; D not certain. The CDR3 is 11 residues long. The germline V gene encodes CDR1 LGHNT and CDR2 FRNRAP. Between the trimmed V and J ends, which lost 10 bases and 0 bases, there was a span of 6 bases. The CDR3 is CATQLNTEAFF. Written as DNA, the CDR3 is TGTGCTACGCAGTTGAACACTGAAGCTTTCTTT.

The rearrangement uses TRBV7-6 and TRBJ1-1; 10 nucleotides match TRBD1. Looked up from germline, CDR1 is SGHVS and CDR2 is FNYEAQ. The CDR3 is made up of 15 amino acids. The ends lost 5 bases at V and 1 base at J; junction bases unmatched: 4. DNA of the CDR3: TGTGCCAGCAGCCCGGACAGGGGGAGGAACACTGAAGCTTTCTTT. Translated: CASSPDRGRNTEAFF.

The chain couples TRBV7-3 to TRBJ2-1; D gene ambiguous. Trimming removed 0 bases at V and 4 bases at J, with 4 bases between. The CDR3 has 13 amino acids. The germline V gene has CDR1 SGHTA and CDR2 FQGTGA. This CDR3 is CASSLTSYNEQFF. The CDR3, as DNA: TGTGCCAGCAGCTTAACTTCGTACAATGAGCAGTTCTTC.